This entry lists 14 T cell receptor beta chains sequenced from one sample in a study of blood T cell repertoires in COVID-19. The table came from immunoSEQ multiplex PCR; TCRdb's copy has only in-frame clones and leaves some out. The sample records 250,000 or so clones, nearly 90% being singletons. The source material was PBMCs or T cells enriched from blood (not recorded which). These receptor sequences come from a young man who had recovered from COVID-19.

The V call is TRBV12-3 or TRBV12-4, the J call TRBJ1-2; no reliable D call. V was shortened by 6 bases and J by 2 bases, with 10 bases between the two germline ends. The CDR3 length is 13 residues. The CDR3: CASRPQTNYGYTF. CDR3 nucleotides: TGTGCCAGCAGACCACAGACCAACTATGGCTACACCTTC.

The rearrangement links TRBV7-9 to TRBJ1-2; 8 nucleotides line up with TRBD1. The CDR3 consists of 16 residues. Looked up from germline, CDR1 is SEHNR and CDR2 is FQNEAQ (reference sequence). The V gene end was trimmed by 1 base and the J gene end by 4 bases; junction bases not matched to a gene: 8. This CDR3 reads CASSLGPGTGVYGYTF. CDR3 coding DNA: TGTGCCAGCAGCTTAGGCCCCGGGACAGGCGTCTATGGCTACACCTTC.

The chain uses TRBV10-3 and TRBJ1-6; D possibly corresponds to TRBD1 (6 bases). The V end lost 8 bases, the J end lost 7 bases, and 15 bases lay between the germline ends. This CDR3 comprises 14 residues. Germline V CDR1 and CDR2: ENHRY, SYGVKD. The CDR3 loop is CAIGRDRRNSPLHF. The DNA of the CDR3 is TGTGCCATCGGACGTGACAGGCGAAATTCACCCCTCCACTTT.

CDR3 protein: CASTLGPNTGELFF. In DNA form, the CDR3 reads TGTGCCAGCACCTTGGGCCCAAACACCGGGGAGCTGTTTTTT. The rearrangement joins TRBV3-1 (or the pseudogene TRBV3-2) to TRBJ2-2; D call uncertain. Germline CDR1 is LGHDT and CDR2 is YNNKEL (reference sequence). The V and J ends lost 7 bases and 2 bases respectively, with 11 bases between them. The CDR3 is 14 residues long.

The V gene is TRBV28, the J gene TRBJ1-5; TRBD1 matches 8 bases. This CDR3 is 17 amino acids long. The V gene's germline CDR1 is MDHEN and CDR2 SYDVKM. V was pared by 6 bases and J by 5 bases, with 15 bases of the junction left unmatched. The CDR3 spells CASSDRTGQGRYQPQHF. The CDR3 DNA reads TGTGCCAGCAGCGACCGTACAGGACAGGGCAGATATCAGCCCCAGCATTTT.

The chain joins TRBV6-5 to TRBJ1-1; no clear D gene. CDR3 length: 14 amino acids. V was cut by 7 bases and J by 0 bases, with 12 bases left in between. Germline-derived CDR1 and CDR2 are MNHEY and SVGAGI. The CDR3 spells CASKSTDLNTEAFF. CDR3 in DNA: TGTGCCAGCAAGTCTACTGATTTGAACACTGAAGCTTTCTTT.

The CDR3 region has the DNA TGCAGTGCTAGTTTGCTACTCGGGGGCTACACCTTC. Translating gives CSASLLLGGYTF. The V call is TRBV20-1, the J call TRBJ1-2; D gene uncertain. This CDR3 is 12 amino acids long. Germline CDR1 is DFQATT and CDR2 is SNEGSKA (reference sequence). The germline V and J ends were trimmed by 3 bases and 8 bases, with 13 bases remaining between them.

This clone was recorded a few times. The chain joins TRBV5-1 to TRBJ2-7; 14 bases fit TRBD2. V shed 4 bases, J shed 0 bases, and the junction held 15 bases outside the gene matches. Germline V gene data show CDR1 as SGHRS and CDR2 as YFSETQ. The CDR3 is made up of 20 amino acids. CDR3 protein: CASSQQRLAGGGVISYEQYF. The CDR3 DNA is TGCGCCAGCAGCCAACAACGACTAGCGGGAGGGGGGGTAATCTCCTACGAGCAGTACTTC.

The rearrangement uses TRBV27 and TRBJ1-1; D uncertain. V was shortened by 4 bases and J by 0 bases, with 9 bases between the two germline ends. Germline assignment: CDR1 MNHEY and CDR2 SMNVEV (reference sequence). The CDR3 sequence is 14 residues long. CDR3 DNA sequence: TGTGCCAGCAGTTCCTGGTCGGTGAACACTGAAGCTTTCTTT. Encoded protein: CASSSWSVNTEAFF.

The chain is built from TRBV25-1 and TRBJ1-1, with D uncertain. V was shortened by 4 bases and J by 3 bases, with 12 bases between the two germline ends. This CDR3 contains 14 residues. Looked up from germline, CDR1 is MGHDK and CDR2 is SYGVNS. CDR3 protein: CASSAVQPYTEAFF. In DNA form, the CDR3 reads TGTGCCAGCAGTGCAGTCCAACCGTACACTGAAGCTTTCTTT.

This chain joins TRBV25-1 and TRBJ1-1, with a possible D match to TRBD1 (5 bases). V was trimmed by 3 bases and J by 3 bases, leaving 14 bases between them. The CDR3 covers 15 residues. Germline CDR1 MGHDK, CDR2 SYGVNS. CDR3 DNA sequence: TGTGCCAGCAGTGATAGAAGGGCAGGGCACACTGAAGCTTTCTTT. Encoded protein: CASSDRRAGHTEAFF.

DNA for the CDR3: TGTGCCAGCAGCCGAGAGGCTCACAATGAGCAGTTCTTC. As protein: CASSREAHNEQFF. This chain uses TRBV12-3 or TRBV12-4 with TRBJ2-1; the D is unclear. V lost 6 bases to trimming and J lost 5 bases, with 11 bases between them. CDR3 length: 13 amino acids.

The chain is built from TRBV4-1 and TRBJ1-2; 7 bases line up with TRBD1. CDR3 length: 11 amino acids. Trimming cost V 0 bases and J 13 bases; bases outside gene matches: 2. Germline V CDR1 and CDR2: MGHRA, YSYEKL. DNA of the CDR3: TGCGCCAGCAGCCAAGACAGGGGGATCACCTTC. It specifies CASSQDRGITF.

This clone was seen a single time. The chain couples TRBV27 to TRBJ2-2; no firm D call. The CDR3 covers 15 residues. V was pared by 3 bases and J by 2 bases, with 10 bases between. The V gene's germline CDR1 is MNHEY and CDR2 SMNVEV (reference sequence). The CDR3 is CASSFGLKNTGELFF. CDR3 nucleotides: TGTGCCAGCAGTTTTGGGCTGAAAAACACCGGGGAGCTGTTTTTT.